This TCR beta chain was profiled in a study of spatial heterogeneity in lung cancer. Overall study context: Raw sequencing reads included, on average, more than ten appearances of each unique TCR and UMI combination. The study, taken as a whole, reports: Expanded TCR counts, ubiquitous and regional, correlated respectively with ubiquitous and regional nonsynonymous mutation counts. Counts of expanded alpha and beta TCRs within tumors tracked the tumor nonsynonymous mutation count.

This CDR3 has 16 amino acids. Germline CDR1 is MNHNS and CDR2 is SASEGT. V dropped 5 bases and J dropped 2; count of bases not matched to a gene: 5. TCRdb re-called the 5' RACE reads with MiXCR, one entry per CDR3 protein. The table includes 13,000 or so distinct CDR3 sequences, over 3% detected once. Time point given: sample taken at primary tumor resection. There were 65 or so donors, all of them untreated patients with early-stage non-small cell lung cancer. This clonotype was seen many times. The antigen is not known. The TCR comes from a male donor with early-stage non-small cell lung cancer. The genes are TRBV6-1 and TRBJ2-2; 10 nucleotides align to TRBD2. The specimen comprised lung tumor tissue, sampled at surgery. The CDR3 DNA reads TGTGCCAGCAGTATTACTAGCGGGATAAACACCGGGGAGCTGTTTTTT. Protein product: CASSITSGINTGELFF.